Following are 3 T cell receptor beta chains from one sample sequenced in a study of Ad26.COV2.S vaccination and SARS-CoV-2 variants. As for treatment: roughly 19 received Ad26.COV2.S at low or high dose, single or two shots; several received placebo; per-sample allocation not given. Sampling was performed 63 days after the first vaccine or placebo injection. TCRdb's copy holds only in-frame clones and misses some; the assay was immunoSEQ multiplex PCR. Of around 300,000 clones listed, 85% to 90% were seen once; the top ten hold 4.5% to 5.5%. The sequences come from peripheral blood, collected in a trial of Ad26.COV2.S vaccine versus placebo. The receptors stem from a person aged 18-65 years who received the Ad26.COV2.S COVID-19 vaccine or a placebo.

The rearrangement uses TRBV6-2 or TRBV6-3 and TRBJ2-7; possibly TRBD1 or TRBD2 for D (6 bases each). The CDR3 consists of 16 residues. The V gene lost 1 base and the J gene lost 1 base, with 14 bases spanning the gap. Germline-derived CDR1 and CDR2 are MNHEY and SVGEGT. This CDR3 reads CASSYWRGEDSYEQYF. CDR3 DNA sequence: TGTGCCAGCAGTTACTGGAGGGGGGAAGATTCCTACGAGCAGTACTTC.

This chain's CDR3 is CASSLGAEQYF. The CDR3 coding sequence is TGTGCCAGCAGTTTGGGGGCCGAGCAGTACTTC. The chain carries TRBV12-3 or TRBV12-4 and TRBJ2-7; tentative D call: TRBD1 (6 bases). The CDR3 loop spans 11 amino acids. Trimming took 3 bases from V and 6 from J, leaving 6 bases between them.

The chain joins TRBV6-5 to TRBJ1-3; 7 nucleotides align to TRBD1. Germline assignment: CDR1 MNHEY and CDR2 SVGAGI. The CDR3 consists of 16 residues. The V gene end was trimmed by 3 bases and the J gene end by 4 bases; junction bases not matched to a gene: 9. CDR3 residues: CASSYSGQHPGNTIYF. In DNA form, the CDR3 reads TGTGCCAGCAGTTATTCGGGACAGCACCCCGGAAACACCATATATTTT.